This entry describes one TCR beta chain. Its antigen is still unknown. The sample originates from a study of CD8 T cells in ankylosing spondylitis. Study-wide results and caveats: What appeared characteristic of ankylosing spondylitis blood was a TCR beta motif of eight highly homologous variants. Clones linked to disease, bearing a CD8+ phenotype, were relatively rare in peripheral blood.

TCRdb processed the 5' RACE reads anew with MiXCR; each CDR3 protein has one entry. In the table there are a few hundred thousand distinct CDR3 sequences, around 21% of which are singletons. Between the trimmed V and J ends, which lost 2 bases and 4 bases, there was a span of 8 bases. The CDR3 length is 13 residues. CDR1 MNHEY and CDR2 SVGAGI come from the germline V gene. The V gene is TRBV6-5, the J gene TRBJ1-2, with unresolved D. This receptor was identified in a female donor with ankylosing spondylitis or in good health (not recorded which). The sequenced sample was blood, either unsorted or a sorted T cell fraction (not recorded which). In nucleotides, the CDR3 is TGTGCCAGCAGTTACCGATTGGGCTATGGCTACACCTTC. Residues: CASSYRLGYGYTF.